This T cell receptor (beta chain) came from a study of blood T cell repertoires in COVID-19. Study information: PBMCs, B-cell-depleted T cells, or T cells were the source of the cDNA or gDNA that made up the material.

As originally analysed: How many nucleated cells were present was estimated from reference gene primer amplification. Clones were sequenced by immunoSEQ multiplex PCR, and TCRdb holds only the in-frame ones, with some missing. V and J calls and clone size come straight from that table; D and trimming were deduced from the DNA. The sample shows 100,000 to 150,000 clones, around 81% of them seen only once. This CDR3 contains 14 residues. Germline V gene lookup returns CDR1 SGHKS and CDR2 YYEKEE (reference sequence). The V end was cut by 0 bases, the J end by 4 bases, with 10 bases between. Sequencing input: peripheral blood. This clonotype was obtained from a woman aged 50 to 65 with acute or convalescent COVID-19. The chain combines TRBV5-5 with TRBJ1-2; no firm D call. This CDR3 is CASSLGASGYGYTF. The CDR3 DNA reads TGTGCCAGCAGCTTGGGGGCGAGTGGCTATGGCTACACCTTC. Supplemented by reference TRBV5-5 and TRBJ1-2, the full variable domain reads DAGVTQSPTHLIKTRGQQVTLRCSPISGHKSVSWYQQVLGQGPQFIFQYYEKEERGRGNFPDRFSARQFPNYSSELNVNALLLGDSALYLCASSLGASGYGYTFGSGTRLTVV.